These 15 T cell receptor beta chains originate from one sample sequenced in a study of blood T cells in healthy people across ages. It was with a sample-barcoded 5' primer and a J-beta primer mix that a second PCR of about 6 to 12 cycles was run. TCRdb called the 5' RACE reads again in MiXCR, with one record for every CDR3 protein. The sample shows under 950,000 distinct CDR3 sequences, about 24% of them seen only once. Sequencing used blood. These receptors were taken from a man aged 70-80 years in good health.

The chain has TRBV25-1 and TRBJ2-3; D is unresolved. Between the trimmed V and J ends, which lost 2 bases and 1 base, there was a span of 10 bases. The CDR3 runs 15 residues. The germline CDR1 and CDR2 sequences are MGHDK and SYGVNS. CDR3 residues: CASSEGYLRTDTQYF. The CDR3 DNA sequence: TGTGCCAGCAGTGAAGGGTATCTGCGCACAGATACGCAGTATTTT.

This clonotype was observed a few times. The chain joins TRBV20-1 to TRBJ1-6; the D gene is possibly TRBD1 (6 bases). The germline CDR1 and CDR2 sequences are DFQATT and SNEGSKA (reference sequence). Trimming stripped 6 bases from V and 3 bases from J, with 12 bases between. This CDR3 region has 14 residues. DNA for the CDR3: TGCAGTGCCAAGACAGGCCTCTATAATTCACCCCTCCACTTT. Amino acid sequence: CSAKTGLYNSPLHF.

The CDR3 spells CASSDSGQSNYGYTF. The CDR3 coding sequence is TGTGCCAGCAGTGACTCGGGGCAGTCTAACTATGGCTACACCTTC. The V gene is TRBV6-4, the J gene TRBJ1-2; a weak D match, TRBD1 (5 bases). This CDR3 is built from 15 residues. V lost 0 bases, J lost 0 bases, and 8 bases lay in between. From germline, CDR1 is MRHNA and CDR2 SNTAGT.

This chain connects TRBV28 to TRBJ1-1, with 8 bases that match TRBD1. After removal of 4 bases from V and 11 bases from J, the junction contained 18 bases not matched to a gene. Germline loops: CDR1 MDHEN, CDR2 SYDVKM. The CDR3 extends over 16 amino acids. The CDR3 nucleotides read TGTGCCAGCAGTTCCGGGGGAGGACAGGGTGGCATGAAGGCTTTCTTT. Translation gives CASSSGGGQGGMKAFF. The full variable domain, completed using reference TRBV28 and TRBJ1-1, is DVKVTQSSRYLVKRTGEKVFLECVQDMDHENMFWYRQDPGLGLRLIYFSYDVKMKEKGDIPEGYSVSREKKERFSLILESASTNQTSMYLCASSSGGGQGGMKAFFGQGTRLTVV.

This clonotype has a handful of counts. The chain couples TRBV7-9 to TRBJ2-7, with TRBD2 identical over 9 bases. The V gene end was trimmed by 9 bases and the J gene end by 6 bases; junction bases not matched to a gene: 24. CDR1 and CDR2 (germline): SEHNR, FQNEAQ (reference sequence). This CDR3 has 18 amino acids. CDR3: CARWVPVGLAFFTLEQYV. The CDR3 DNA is TGTGCCAGGTGGGTGCCGGTGGGACTAGCTTTCTTCACCCTCGAGCAGTACGTC.

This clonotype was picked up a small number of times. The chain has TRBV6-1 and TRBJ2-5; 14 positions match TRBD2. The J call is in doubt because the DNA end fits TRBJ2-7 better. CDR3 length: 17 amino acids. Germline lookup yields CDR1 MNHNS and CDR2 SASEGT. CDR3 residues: CASSLGLAGGSSYEQYF. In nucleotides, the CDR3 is TGTGCCAGCAGTCTAGGACTAGCGGGGGGCAGCTCCTACGAGCAGTACTTC.

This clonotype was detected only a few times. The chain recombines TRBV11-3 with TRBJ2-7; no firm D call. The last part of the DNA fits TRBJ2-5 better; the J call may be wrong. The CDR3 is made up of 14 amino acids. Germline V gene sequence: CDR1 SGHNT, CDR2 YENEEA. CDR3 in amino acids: CASSLRTRPETQYF. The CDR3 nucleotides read TGTGCCAGCAGCCTTCGGACCCGGCCAGAGACCCAGTACTTC.

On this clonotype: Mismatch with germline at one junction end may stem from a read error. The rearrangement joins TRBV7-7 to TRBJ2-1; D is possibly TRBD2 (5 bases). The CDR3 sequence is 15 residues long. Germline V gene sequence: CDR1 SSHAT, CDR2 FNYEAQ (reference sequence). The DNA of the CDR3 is TGTGCCAGCAGCCCCCTAGCTGGCTCCTACAATGAGAAGTTCTTC. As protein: CASSPLAGSYNEKFF. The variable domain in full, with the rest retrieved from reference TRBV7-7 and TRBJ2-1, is GAGVSQSPRYKVTKRGQDVTLRCDPISSHATLYWYQQALGQGPEFLTYFNYEAQPDKSGLPSDRFSAERPEGSISTLTIQRTEQRDSAMYRCASSPLAGSYNEKFFGPGTRLTVL.

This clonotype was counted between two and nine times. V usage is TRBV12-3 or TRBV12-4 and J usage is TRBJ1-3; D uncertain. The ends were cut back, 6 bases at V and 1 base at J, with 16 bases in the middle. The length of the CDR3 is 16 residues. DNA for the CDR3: TGTGCCAGCAGACCCCCGGACGGGATATCTGGAAACACCATATATTTT. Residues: CASRPPDGISGNTIYF.

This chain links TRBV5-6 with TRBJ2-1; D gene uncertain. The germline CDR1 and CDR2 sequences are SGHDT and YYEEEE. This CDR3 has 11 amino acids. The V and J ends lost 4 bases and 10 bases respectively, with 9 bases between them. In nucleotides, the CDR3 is TGTGCCAGCAGCCGTACGGAAGAGCAGTTCTTC. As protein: CASSRTEEQFF.

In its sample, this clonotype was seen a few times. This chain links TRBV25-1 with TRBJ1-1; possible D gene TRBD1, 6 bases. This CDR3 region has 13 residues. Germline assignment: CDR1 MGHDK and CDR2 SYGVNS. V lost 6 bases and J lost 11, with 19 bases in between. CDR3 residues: CASSPGRGAKAFF. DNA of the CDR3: TGTGCCAGCAGCCCCGGTCGGGGGGCTAAGGCTTTCTTT.

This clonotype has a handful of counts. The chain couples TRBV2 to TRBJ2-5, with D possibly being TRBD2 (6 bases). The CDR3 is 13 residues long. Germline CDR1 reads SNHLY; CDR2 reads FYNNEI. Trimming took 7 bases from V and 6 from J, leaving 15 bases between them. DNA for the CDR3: TGTGCCAGCACATCGACTAGTGTTCAGACCCAGTACTTC. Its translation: CASTSTSVQTQYF.

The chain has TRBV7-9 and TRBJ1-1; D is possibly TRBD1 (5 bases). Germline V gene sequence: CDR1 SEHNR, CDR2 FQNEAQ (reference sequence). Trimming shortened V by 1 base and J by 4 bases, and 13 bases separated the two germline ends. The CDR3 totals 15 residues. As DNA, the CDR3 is TGTGCCAGCAGCTTAGGATCGGGACGGGGCACTGAAGCTTTCTTT. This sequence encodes CASSLGSGRGTEAFF.

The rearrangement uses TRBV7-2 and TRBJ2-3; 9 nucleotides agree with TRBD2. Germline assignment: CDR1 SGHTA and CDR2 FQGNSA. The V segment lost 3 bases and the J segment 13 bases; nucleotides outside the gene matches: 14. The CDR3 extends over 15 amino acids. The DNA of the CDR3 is TGTGCCAGCAGCTTCCAGGGGTTGGTAGCGGGAGTCGAGTATTTT. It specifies CASSFQGLVAGVEYF.

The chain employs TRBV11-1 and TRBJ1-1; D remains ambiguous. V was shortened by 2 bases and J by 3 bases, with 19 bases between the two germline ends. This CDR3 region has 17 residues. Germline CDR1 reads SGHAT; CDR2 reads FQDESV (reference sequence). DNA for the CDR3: TGTGCCAGCAGCTTATTGCCTCCCCCGCCCGGTTACACTGAAGCTTTCTTT. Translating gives CASSLLPPPPGYTEAFF.